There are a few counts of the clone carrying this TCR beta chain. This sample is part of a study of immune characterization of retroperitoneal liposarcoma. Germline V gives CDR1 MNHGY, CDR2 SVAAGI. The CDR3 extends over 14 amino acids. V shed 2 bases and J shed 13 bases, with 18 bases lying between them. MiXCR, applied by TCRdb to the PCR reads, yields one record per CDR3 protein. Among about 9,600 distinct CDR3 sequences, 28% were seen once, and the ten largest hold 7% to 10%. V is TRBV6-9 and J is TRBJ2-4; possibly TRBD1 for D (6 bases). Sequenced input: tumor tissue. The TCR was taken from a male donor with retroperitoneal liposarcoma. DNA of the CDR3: TGTGCCAGCAGTTATAGGGGGTCCTCCCATGAGCAGTACTTC. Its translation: CASSYRGSSHEQYF.